The entry below gives a single TCR beta chain sequence along with its context. In the original processing: Amplification with reference gene primers provided the estimates of nucleated cell counts. The table came from immunoSEQ multiplex PCR; TCRdb's copy has only in-frame clones and leaves some out. From that table come the V and J calls and clone size; the DNA was used to work out D and trimming. The profile shows over 200,000 clones, roughly four fifths of them singletons. The entry originates in a study of blood T cell repertoires in COVID-19. Study in general: The origin of the acute and convalescent COVID-19 samples was the United States, Italy and Spain. T cells, B-cell-depleted T cells, or PBMCs provided the cDNA or gDNA that served as material.

The CDR3 contains 15 residues. Germline loops: CDR1 SGHKS, CDR2 YYEKEE (reference sequence). Deletions cut 4 bases from V and 6 bases from J, with 19 bases between. This TCR was sampled from a woman aged 40 to 55 with acute or convalescent COVID-19. The sequencing input was peripheral blood. This chain connects TRBV5-5 to TRBJ1-1; tentatively, D is TRBD1 (5 bases). In DNA, the CDR3 is TGTGCCAGCAGCGCGGGGGGTCCTACGAATCCTGAAGCTTTCTTT. Translation: CASSAGGPTNPEAFF.